This is a list of T cell receptor beta chains from one sample in a study of blood T cell repertoires in COVID-19. Clones were sequenced by immunoSEQ multiplex PCR, and TCRdb holds only the in-frame ones, with some missing. The sample includes roughly 120,000 clones, around 88% of them seen just once. Sequencing was done on a sample of peripheral blood. The receptors shown here come from a woman in her 50s with active or convalescent COVID-19. Each CDR3 is given with its conserved first and last residue. A D gene is named only where the DNA matches it firmly. Clone size appears in some rows only: once, few, many, or a class for an expanded clone.

>TRBJ2-2|TRBV21-1|-|-
TGTGCCAGCAACACACGTACGATCACCGGGGAGCTGTTTTTT
CASNTRTITGELFF
>TRBJ2-1|TRBV20-1|TRBD2|-
TGCAGTGCCAGTCCGCTAGCGGCCAATGAGCAGTTCTTC
CSASPLAANEQFF
>TRBJ2-3|TRBV5-1|-|-
TGCGCCAGCAGCTTGGAGCTTGGGGCCACAGATACGCAGTATTTT
CASSLELGATDTQYF
>TRBJ2-2|TRBV2|TRBD1|-
TGTGCCAGCAGCGGACAGGGATTTGGGGAGCTGTTTTTT
CASSGQGFGELFF
>TRBJ2-2|TRBV27|TRBD1|few
TGTGCCAGCAGTTTTTTGGGACAGGGTTGGGGAACGAACACCGGGGAGCTGTTTTTT
CASSFLGQGWGTNTGELFF
>TRBJ1-3|TRBV2|-|-
TGTGCCAGCAGTGGGTCAGGGCCTGGAAACACCATATATTTT
CASSGSGPGNTIYF
>TRBJ1-5|TRBV21-1|-|-
TGTGCCAGCAGCAAAGCAGTAGAGCGCAATCAGCCCCAGCATTTT
CASSKAVERNQPQHF
>TRBJ2-5|TRBV3-1/TRBV3-2|-|-
TGTGCCAGCAGCCAAGATGGGCTAGCTCTAGAGACCCAGTACTTC
CASSQDGLALETQYF
>TRBJ1-1|TRBV12-3/TRBV12-4|-|-
TGTGCCAGCGCGGCTCCACAGAACACTGAAGCTTTCTTT
CASAAPQNTEAFF
>TRBJ2-3|TRBV27|TRBD2|-
TGTGCCAGCAGTTCGGGACTAGCGGGAGTTGATACGCAGTATTTT
CASSSGLAGVDTQYF
>TRBJ2-7|TRBV19|-|-
TGTGCCAGTAGTATGCGGGGAGTAGGCGAGCAGTACTTC
CASSMRGVGEQYF
>TRBJ2-1|TRBV18|-|-
TGTGCCAGCTCACCGCCCCGGGGGGCAGCGGGGAACAATGAGCAGCTCTTC
CASSPPRGAAGNNEQLF
>TRBJ2-5|TRBV10-3|TRBD1|-
TGTGCCATCAGTGAGTCCGGACAGGGGTACCAAGAGACCCAGTACTTC
CAISESGQGYQETQYF
>TRBJ2-1|TRBV5-1|-|-
TGCGCCAGCAGCTTGGGAGGGACTGGGACTAATGAGCAGTTCTTC
CASSLGGTGTNEQFF
>TRBJ2-5|TRBV4-3|-|-
TGCGCCAGCAGCCAAGCTAAGGGGTTAGGACAAGAGACCCAGTACTTC
CASSQAKGLGQETQYF
>TRBJ1-6|TRBV6-5|-|-
TGTGCCAGCCGCCTTGACCGACAGTATAATTCACCCCTCCACTTT
CASRLDRQYNSPLHF
>TRBJ1-5|TRBV19|-|-
TGTGCCAGTAGTACCAGATTACAGGGTTGGCGACAGCCCCAGCATTTT
CASSTRLQGWRQPQHF
>TRBJ2-1|TRBV9|-|-
TGTGCCAGCAGCGTAGGACTAGGCTCCTACAATGAGCAGTTCTTC
CASSVGLGSYNEQFF
>TRBJ2-2|TRBV19|TRBD1|-
TGTGCCAGTAGAGGGACAGGGGGCGGCGGGGAGCTGTTTTTT
CASRGTGGGGELFF
>TRBJ2-4|TRBV15|-|-
TGTGCCACCAATAGCGGAACCAAGAAAAACATTCAGTACTTC
CATNSGTKKNIQYF
>TRBJ2-3|TRBV5-5|TRBD2|-
TGTGCCAGCAGCTCACGACTAGCGGGGATCACAGATACGCAGTATTTT
CASSSRLAGITDTQYF
>TRBJ1-5|TRBV18|-|-
TGTGCCAGCTCACCAGGGGGGGGTGGCAATCAGCCCCAGCATTTT
CASSPGGGGNQPQHF
>TRBJ2-2|TRBV5-1|TRBD2|-
TGCGCCAGCGGGACTAGCGGGAGTTATTCCGGGGAGCTGTTTTTT
CASGTSGSYSGELFF
>TRBJ2-7|TRBV7-9|-|once
TGTGCCAGCAGCGCCGTTTGGGGGGAAGGCTACGAGCAGTACTTC
CASSAVWGEGYEQYF
>TRBJ2-3|TRBV27|-|-
TGTGCCAGCAGTTTAACGCCTGACTCTAGCACAGATACGCAGTATTTT
CASSLTPDSSTDTQYF
>TRBJ2-2|TRBV27|TRBD2|-
TGTGCCACCCGGGCTCGGCTAAAGACTAGCGGGGGAAGGAGGGACACCGGGGAGCTGTTTTTT
CATRARLKTSGGRRDTGELFF
>TRBJ2-1|TRBV24-1|TRBD2|-
TGTGCCACCAGTGATTTGGCTAGCGGGAGCTCCTACAATGAGCAGTTCTTC
CATSDLASGSSYNEQFF
>TRBJ2-7|TRBV2|TRBD1|once
TGTGCCAGCAGTGACGGGACAGGTATTCACTTC
CASSDGTGIHF
>TRBJ1-1|TRBV30|-|-
TGTGCCTGGAGCGGGTATGAAGCTTTCTTT
CAWSGYEAFF